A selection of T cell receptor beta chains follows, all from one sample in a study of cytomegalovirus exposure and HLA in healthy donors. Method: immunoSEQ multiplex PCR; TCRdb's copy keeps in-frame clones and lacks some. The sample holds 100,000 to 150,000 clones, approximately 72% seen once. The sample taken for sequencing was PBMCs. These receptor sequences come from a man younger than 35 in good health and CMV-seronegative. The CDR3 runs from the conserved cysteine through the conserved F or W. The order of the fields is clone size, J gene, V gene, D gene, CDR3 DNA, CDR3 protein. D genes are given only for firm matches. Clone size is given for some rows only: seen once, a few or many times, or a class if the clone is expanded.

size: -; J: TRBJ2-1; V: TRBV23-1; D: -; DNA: TGCGCCAACCTAAGGGGAAGGCGGGACCACCGATCTTCCTACAATGAGCAGTTCTTC; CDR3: CANLRGRRDHRSSYNEQFF
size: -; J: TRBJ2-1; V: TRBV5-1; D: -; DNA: TGCGCCAGCAGCTTATCAGTCCAAAGCTACAATGAGCAGTTCTTC; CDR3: CASSLSVQSYNEQFF
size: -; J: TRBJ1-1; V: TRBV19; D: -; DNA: TGTGCCAGTAGTATGTTTCCAGGAAGGAACACTGAAGCTTTCTTT; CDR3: CASSMFPGRNTEAFF
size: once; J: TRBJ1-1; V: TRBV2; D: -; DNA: TGTGCCAGCAATGTGCTGGGGAGCACTGAAGCTTTCTTT; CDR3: CASNVLGSTEAFF
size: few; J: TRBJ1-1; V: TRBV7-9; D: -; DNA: TGTGCCAGCAGCTGGGGGGGAAGTGACACTGAAGCTTTCTTT; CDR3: CASSWGGSDTEAFF
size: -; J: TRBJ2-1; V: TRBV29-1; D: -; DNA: TGCAGCGTTGAAGTTCGTCGAGACAATGAGCAGTTCTTC; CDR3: CSVEVRRDNEQFF
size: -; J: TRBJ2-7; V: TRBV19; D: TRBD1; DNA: TGTGCCAGAGACAGGGGGAAGCACGAGCAGTACTTC; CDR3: CARDRGKHEQYF
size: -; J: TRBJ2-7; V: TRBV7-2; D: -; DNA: TGTGCCAGCAGCTTATCATCTACCTACGAGCAGTACTTC; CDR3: CASSLSSTYEQYF
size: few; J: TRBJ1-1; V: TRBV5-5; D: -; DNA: TGTGCCAGCAGCCCCAGGGAAGGGGCTTTCTTT; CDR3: CASSPREGAFF
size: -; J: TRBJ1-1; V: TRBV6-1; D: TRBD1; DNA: TGTGCCAGCAGTGACAGGGGGCGATGGGACACTGAAGCTTTCTTT; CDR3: CASSDRGRWDTEAFF
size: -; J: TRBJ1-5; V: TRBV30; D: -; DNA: TGTGCCTGGAGTGTTGCCTCGAGTGCTGAGCCCCAGCATTTT; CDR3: CAWSVASSAEPQHF
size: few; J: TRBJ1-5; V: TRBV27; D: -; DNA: TGTGCCAGCAGTTTATCGTCCGGTCTCAATCAGCCCCAGCATTTT; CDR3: CASSLSSGLNQPQHF
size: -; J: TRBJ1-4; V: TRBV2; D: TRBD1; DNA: TGTGCCAGCAGTGGGACAGGACTCGAAAAACTGTTTTTT; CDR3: CASSGTGLEKLFF
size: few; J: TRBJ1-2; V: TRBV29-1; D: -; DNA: TGCAGCGTTGTCCCCGGGAGAGGGAGCTATGGCTACACCTTC; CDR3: CSVVPGRGSYGYTF
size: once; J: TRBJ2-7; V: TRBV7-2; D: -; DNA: TGTGCCAGCAGTTCCGATGGGGGGAGCTCCTACGAGCAGTACTTC; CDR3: CASSSDGGSSYEQYF
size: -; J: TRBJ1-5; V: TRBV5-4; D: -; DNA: TGTGCCAGCAGCTTAGGCGGGGTTCAGCCCCAGCATTTT; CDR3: CASSLGGVQPQHF
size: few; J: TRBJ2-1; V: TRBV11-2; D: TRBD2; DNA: TGTGCCAGCAGCTTAGAACGGACTAGCGGGAGAAACTACAATGAGCAGTTCTTC; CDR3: CASSLERTSGRNYNEQFF
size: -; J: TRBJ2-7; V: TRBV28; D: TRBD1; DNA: TGTGCCAGCAGAATTGGGACAGAGAACTACGAGCAGTACTTC; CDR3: CASRIGTENYEQYF
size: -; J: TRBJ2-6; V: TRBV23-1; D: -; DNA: TGCGCCAGCAGTCCTCCTAGGATCCGGGAGATCTCTGGGGCCAACGTCCTGACTTTC; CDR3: CASSPPRIREISGANVLTF
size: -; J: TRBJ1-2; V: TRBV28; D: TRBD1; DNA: TGTGCCAGCAGCCCTCCGGGACAGGGATATGGCTACACCTTC; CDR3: CASSPPGQGYGYTF
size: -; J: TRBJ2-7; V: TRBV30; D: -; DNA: TGTGCCTGGTCGGTTTCGGGTACGGAAGAGCAGTACTTC; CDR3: CAWSVSGTEEQYF
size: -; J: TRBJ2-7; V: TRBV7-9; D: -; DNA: TGTGCCAGCAGCTTAGGCAAGAGCTCCTACGAGCAGTACTTC; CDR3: CASSLGKSSYEQYF
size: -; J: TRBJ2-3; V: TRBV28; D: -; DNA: TGTGCCAGCAGCCCACCTCAGGACAGAAGTACAGATACGCAGTATTTT; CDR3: CASSPPQDRSTDTQYF
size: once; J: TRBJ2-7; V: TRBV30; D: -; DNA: TGTGCCTGGAGTGTCCCCACAGGGACCTACGAGCAGTACTTC; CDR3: CAWSVPTGTYEQYF
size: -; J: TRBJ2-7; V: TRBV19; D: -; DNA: TGTGCCAGTAGTATACAATTACAGCAAGGGCAGTACTTC; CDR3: CASSIQLQQGQYF
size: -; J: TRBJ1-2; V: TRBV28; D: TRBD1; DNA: TGTGCCAGCAGTATCCGGGACAGCCCCAATGGCTACACCTTC; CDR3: CASSIRDSPNGYTF
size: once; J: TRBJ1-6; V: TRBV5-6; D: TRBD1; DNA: TGTGCCAGCAGCTTGGTGGGACAGGGAGTTTCACCCCTCCACTTT; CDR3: CASSLVGQGVSPLHF
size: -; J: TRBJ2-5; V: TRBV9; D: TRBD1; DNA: TGTGCCAGCAACTTGGAAACAGGGGGCGGAAAGACCCAGTACTTC; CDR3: CASNLETGGGKTQYF
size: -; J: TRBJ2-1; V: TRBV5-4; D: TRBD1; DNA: TGTGCCAGCAGCTCCGGGACAGGGGCCTACAATGAGCAGTTCTTC; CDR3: CASSSGTGAYNEQFF
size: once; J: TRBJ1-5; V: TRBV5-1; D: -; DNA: TGCGCCAGCAGCACCCTCGGAGGGAGCGGGCAGCCCCAGCATTTT; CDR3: CASSTLGGSGQPQHF
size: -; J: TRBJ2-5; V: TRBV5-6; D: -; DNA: TGTGCCAGCAGCTTTGAGAGCCGAGAGACCCAGTACTTC; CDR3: CASSFESRETQYF
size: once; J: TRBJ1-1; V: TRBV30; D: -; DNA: TGTGCCTCCACGGCGGGCCGAAGGGGGACTGAAGCTTTCTTT; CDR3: CASTAGRRGTEAFF
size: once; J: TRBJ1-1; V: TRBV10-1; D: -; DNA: TGCGCCAGCAGTGATCGGGGGGGCACTGAAGCTTTCTTT; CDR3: CASSDRGGTEAFF
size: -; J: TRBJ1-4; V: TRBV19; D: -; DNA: TGTGCCGCGTGCGGGACTAATGAAAAACTGTTTTTT; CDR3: CAACGTNEKLFF
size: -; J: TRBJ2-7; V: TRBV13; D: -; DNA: TGTGCCAGCAGTCTTCAGGGGAAAGGGTCCTACGAGCAGTACTTC; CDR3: CASSLQGKGSYEQYF
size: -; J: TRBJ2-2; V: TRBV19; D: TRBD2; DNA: TGTGCCAGTAGTCTCATTGCGGGGGGTCACGGGGAGCTGTTTTTT; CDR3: CASSLIAGGHGELFF
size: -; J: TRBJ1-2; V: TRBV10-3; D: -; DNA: TGTGCCATCAGTGAGTCAGCATCCGGCAGGGGTAGGAATGGCTACACCTTC; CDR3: CAISESASGRGRNGYTF
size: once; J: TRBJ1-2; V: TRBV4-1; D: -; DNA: TGCGCCAGCAGCCATTCTAAGTCTTGGGCCTATGGCTACACCTTC; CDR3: CASSHSKSWAYGYTF
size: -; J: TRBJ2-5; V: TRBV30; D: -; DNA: TGTGCCTGGAGCCCGGAGGGGCGGATCCAAGAGACCCAGTACTTC; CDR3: CAWSPEGRIQETQYF
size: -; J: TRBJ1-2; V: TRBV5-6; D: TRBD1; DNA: TGTGCCAGCAGCTTGAATCGCGACAGGGTGAGAAATGGCTACACCTTC; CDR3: CASSLNRDRVRNGYTF
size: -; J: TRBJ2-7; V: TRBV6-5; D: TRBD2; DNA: TGTGCCAGCAGTTACTACGCTAGCGGGTACGAGCAGTACTTC; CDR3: CASSYYASGYEQYF
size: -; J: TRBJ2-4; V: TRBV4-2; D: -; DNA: TGTGCCAGCAGCCAAGATTCGGGGACAATAGCCAAAAACATTCAGTACTTC; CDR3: CASSQDSGTIAKNIQYF
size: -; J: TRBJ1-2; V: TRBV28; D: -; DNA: TGTGCCAGCAGTTCCTACCCGGGGGGCAACTATGGCTACACCTTC; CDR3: CASSSYPGGNYGYTF
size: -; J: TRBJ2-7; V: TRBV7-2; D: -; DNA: TGTGCCAGCAGCACCCGCGGCGGGACAGTTTCCTACGAGCAGTACTTC; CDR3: CASSTRGGTVSYEQYF
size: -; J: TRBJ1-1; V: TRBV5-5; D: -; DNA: TGTGCCAGCAGCTTCACACACCTCTCGAACACTGAAGCTTTCTTT; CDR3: CASSFTHLSNTEAFF
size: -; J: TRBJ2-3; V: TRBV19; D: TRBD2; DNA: TGTGCCAGTAGTACCCGACTAGCGGGGAGCACAGATACGCAGTATTTT; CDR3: CASSTRLAGSTDTQYF
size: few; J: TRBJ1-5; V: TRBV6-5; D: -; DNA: TGTGCCAGCAGTTACTCGGAGGCAGCCAATCAGCCCCAGCATTTT; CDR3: CASSYSEAANQPQHF
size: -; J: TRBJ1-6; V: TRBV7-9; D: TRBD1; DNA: TGTGCCAGCAGATCACCCCAGGGGGCTTACTCACCCCTCCACTTT; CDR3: CASRSPQGAYSPLHF